Here is one T cell receptor (beta chain) with its context. This clonotype appeared a few times. The clone's antigen remains unknown. No clone much larger than this one lies a single base away; base qualities are absent. V is reduced by 3 bases and J by 7 bases, leaving a spacing of 10 bases between them. From the germline V gene, CDR1 is MDHEN and CDR2 is SYDVKM. Measured from the cysteine to the phenylalanine, the CDR3 is 13 residues long. The only DNA kept is the CDR3, 39 bases in frame from the first base. Immediately after resection, surgical brain or tumor specimens were cryofrozen in liquid nitrogen, and peripheral blood cells were collected at the same time. The record originates from a study of glioma-infiltrating T cells listed by TCRdb under 2016. Study-wide context: The low-grade gliomas were WHO grade II oligodendrogliomas or astrocytomas, while the glioblastomas were WHO grade IV tumors sampled at initial diagnosis rather than at recurrent diagnosis. Before surgery, glioma patients were given dexamethasone for six or fewer days. For blood libraries, the target was about 4.5- to 11-fold sequencing coverage of 850,000 to 1,000,000 peripheral T cells. Sequencing of TCR alpha- and beta-chain repertoires was performed on glioma tissue, on non-neoplastic brain tissue, and on matched peripheral blood mononuclear cells. Each tissue-infiltrating repertoire was compared with the same patient's peripheral blood repertoire to measure divergence between tissue and blood T-cell populations. Three low-grade glioma patients, roughly eight primary glioblastoma patients and three non-glioma patients contributing non-neoplastic brain tissue were included in the paired cohort. Broader findings and caveats from the paper: VJ-independent divergence between tissue and blood was found to be below expectation in non-neoplastic patients but above expectation in all gliomas, particularly low-grade gliomas. Very few CDR3 sequences were found to be shared between tissue and blood, and this scarcity was attributed to high CDR3 diversity and limited sampling. Small numbers underpinned the group comparisons: eight or nine glioblastoma patients, three low-grade glioma patients and three non-neoplastic patients. A signature set of shared blood CDR3 motifs marked patients with low tissue-blood divergence and was depleted in highly divergent patients.

The iRepertoire nested amplicon-rescue multiplex PCR (arm-PCR) platform was used to amplify TCR alpha and beta CDR3 regions from RNA. The input for one-step reverse transcription and amplification was about 90-400 ng of tissue mRNA or PBMC total RNA. After bead purification, a secondary multiplex PCR added Illumina adapters, and libraries were gel-purified between 200 and 400 bp. The libraries contained internal 6-nucleotide barcodes that were used for demultiplexing. The libraries were sequenced on an Illumina MiSeq using 2x220 or 2x250 nucleotide paired-end reads. Regarding the original processing steps: FLASH 1.2.11 was used to merge paired reads, and BWA-MEM then aligned the reads to the GRCh37 human genome before TRA and TRB reads were extracted. V and J assignment used an IMGT-derived reference of cassette sequences and CDR3 motifs that included pseudogenes. Three-frame translation of reads was performed, and productive CDR3s were defined as those with a C...FGXG motif and no stop codons. Clonotypes were defined as unique combinations of V-J cassette pair and CDR3 amino acid sequence. Hamming distance filtering was applied to reads, with thresholds set by the sequence error rate of each sample in mapped regions. In TCRdb, the public reads were trimmed at Q25 with fastp and aligned with MiXCR, with productive beta chains retained. Rows with a matching CDR3 protein are joined into one entry that keeps the most common DNA and genes. TCRdb, not the authors, supplied the V and J calls. The sample contains more than 300,000 distinct CDR3 sequences, around 38% of them found a single time. The ten largest clones capture around 12% of the sample.

The sample comprised glioma tissue, nonneoplastic brain tissue, or PBMCs (not recorded which). The rearrangement joined TRBV28 to TRBJ1-5, with the D gene too uncertain to name. This TCR was sampled from a human donor with low-grade glioma or glioblastoma, undergoing nonglioma brain surgery, or in good health (not recorded which). At the DNA level, the sequence is TGTGCCAGCAGTTTGAGCCCGGCGCAGCCCCAGCATTTT. Translated, it reads CASSLSPAQPQHF.